One sample yielded the 14 T cell receptor beta chains listed below, sequenced in a study of tumor and adjacent non-tumor tissue in lung cancer. TCRbeta libraries were built with three rounds of nested PCR, modified from ARM-PCR. Each CDR3 protein gets one entry after TCRdb re-called the multiplex PCR reads with MiXCR. The sample has more than 85,000 distinct CDR3 sequences, 84% seen once. The template was RNA from unsorted bulk tissue. Input material: lung tumor tissue. The receptor set was obtained from a man in his sixties or seventies with non-small cell lung cancer.

This clonotype was found a few times. Mismatch with germline at one junction end may stem from a read error. In nucleotides, the CDR3 is TGCAGCGTTGAAGTAAGGGAAGAGACCCAATACTTC. It codes for CSVEVREETQYF. The chain joins TRBV29-1 to TRBJ2-5; no definite D call. This CDR3 is built from 12 residues. Germline V lookup: CDR1 SQVTM, CDR2 ANQGSEA.

As regards this clonotype: The junction and the germline gene differ at one end; a read error may be behind it. The DNA for the CDR3 is TGTGTCAGCAGCCAAGGAATGGGGTGCGAGCAGTACTTC. The encoded protein is CVSSQGMGCEQYF. This chain connects TRBV14 to TRBJ2-7; D is undetermined. This CDR3 spans 13 amino acids. Germline loops: CDR1 SGHDN, CDR2 FVKESK. The full variable domain, in which reference TRBV14 and TRBJ2-7 provide the parts outside the CDR3, is EAGVTQFPSHSVIEKGQTVTLRCDPISGHDNLYWYRRVMGKEIKFLLHFVKESKQDESGMPNNRFLAERTGGTYSTLKVQPAELEDSGVYFCVSSQGMGCEQYFGPGTRLTVT.

The chain is built from TRBV10-1 and TRBJ2-2, with a tentative D call TRBD2 (6 bases). CDR1 WNHNN and CDR2 SYGVQD come from the germline V gene (reference sequence). The CDR3 runs to 15 residues. V gave up 7 bases and J gave up 2 bases, with 14 bases separating them. The CDR3 DNA follows: TGCGCCAGCAATGTAGGGAGGTCAAACACCGGGGAGCTGTTTTTT. Amino acids: CASNVGRSNTGELFF.

With regard to this clonotype: The final CDR3 position lacks the conserved phenylalanine or tryptophan, pointing to a likely read error. No DNA is shown, since the ends of the CDR3 on it are uncertain; the CDR3 is the one TCRdb lists. The chain uses TRBV12-3 or TRBV12-4 and TRBJ1-6; the listed D gene, TRBD1, was not tested against the DNA. The CDR3 sequence runs 14 residues, both termini included. CDR3 in amino acids: CASSRTVYNSPPHC.

Remarks on this clonotype: A junction end diverges from the germline sequence, so it may reflect a read error. The genes are TRBV10-3 and TRBJ2-7; no clear D. The CDR3 loop spans 13 amino acids. Germline CDR1 is ENHRY and CDR2 is SYGVKD. The CDR3 coding sequence is TGCGCCATCACCACTGGAGACGAAACCCCGCAGTACTTC. It encodes CAITTGDETPQYF.

With regard to this clonotype: Germline and junction disagree at one end, which may indicate a read error. The chain combines TRBV12-3 or TRBV12-4 with TRBJ2-1, with a possible D match to TRBD2 (5 bases). The CDR3 has 13 residues. CDR3 sequence: CVSGLIGNNEQFF. The CDR3, as DNA: TGTGTCAGCGGTTTAATAGGGAACAATGAGCAGTTCTTC.

As concerns this clonotype: Its ends do not fully match the called genes, so a read error is possible. The DNA for the CDR3 is TGTGCCAGCCGCTTGGCCGAGGGGGCGTTCAGTCTTGGCGAGCAGTACTTT. Amino acid sequence: CASRLAEGAFSLGEQYF. The gene calls are TRBV5-5 and TRBJ2-7; 7 positions match TRBD1. CDR1 is SGHKS and CDR2 is YYEKEE in the germline V gene (reference sequence). This CDR3 spans 17 amino acids.

The chain carries TRBV6-6 and TRBJ2-4; tentative D call: TRBD1 (6 bases). This CDR3 region has 16 residues. The V and J ends lost 5 bases and 16 bases respectively, with 30 bases between them. Per the germline V gene, CDR1 is MNHNY and CDR2 is SVGAGI (reference sequence). The CDR3 is CASSGEQGFAKTIPYF. CDR3 in DNA: TGTGCCAGCAGTGGCGAGCAGGGGTTCGCCAAAACCATTCCATACTTC.

As to this clonotype: At one boundary the junction diverges from the germline segment, which might be a read error. This chain uses TRBV6-6 with TRBJ1-1, with D hard to call. The CDR3 runs to 15 residues. The germline CDR1 and CDR2 sequences are MNHNY and SVGAGI (reference sequence). CDR3 DNA: TGTGTCAGCAGTTCTGCCGGATCCGCAAACACTGAAGCTTTCTTT. Encoded protein: CVSSSAGSANTEAFF.

V usage is TRBV4-1 and J usage is TRBJ2-3, with D perhaps assigned TRBD1 or TRBD2 (5 bases each). CDR3 length: 15 amino acids. Germline V gene lookup returns CDR1 MGHRA and CDR2 YSYEKL. With 8 bases removed from V and 8 bases from J, the gap between germline ends came to 23 bases. The CDR3 DNA sequence: TGCGCCAGCGGAGATTTCGGGACCCCGGGTGGTACGCAGTATTTT. The encoded protein is CASGDFGTPGGTQYF.

On this clonotype: Germline is not matched at one junction end, which may reflect a read error. The V and J genes are TRBV5-6 and TRBJ2-5; D unclear. Looked up from germline, CDR1 is SGHDT and CDR2 is YYEEEE. This CDR3 contains 13 residues. The DNA for the CDR3 is TGTGCCAGCAGTCCAGACTTCCAAGAGATCCAGTACTTC. Protein sequence: CASSPDFQEIQYF.

This clonotype was observed at least ten times. J is TRBJ2-1 and V is TRBV12-3 or TRBV12-4, with D unclear. The CDR3 is 11 amino acids. The V end lost 4 bases, the J end lost 9 bases, and 7 bases lay between the germline ends. The CDR3 region has the DNA TGTGCCAGCAGTTCCGGTTTTGAGCAGTTCTTC. This translates into CASSSGFEQFF.

This clonotype has more than one count but fewer than ten. A junction end diverges from the germline sequence, so it may reflect a read error. The rearrangement uses TRBV4-1 and TRBJ2-7; D remains ambiguous. The CDR3 sequence is 14 residues long. In germline, CDR1 is MGHRA, CDR2 YSYEKL. The CDR3 loop reads CANSPIGLSPEQYF. The DNA of the CDR3 is TGCGCCAACAGCCCCATAGGCCTCTCTCCCGAGCAGTACTTC.

On this clonotype itself: The junction differs from germline at one of its ends, possibly a read error. This rearrangement joins TRBV5-5 to TRBJ1-2; D is possibly TRBD1 (5 bases). The CDR3 loop spans 15 amino acids. CDR1 and CDR2 from the germline V gene are SGHKS and YYEKEE (reference sequence). CDR3 sequence reads: CASSLVPTVYYGYTF. CDR3 nucleotide sequence: TGTGCCAGCAGCTTGGTACCGACAGTCTACTATGGCTACACTTTC.